This entry lists 12 T cell receptor beta chains sequenced from one sample in a study of CD8 T cells in ankylosing spondylitis. A single record per CDR3 protein comes from TCRdb applying MiXCR to the 5' RACE reads. The sample lists about 130,000 distinct CDR3 sequences; just under 7.5% were seen once. The specimen was blood, either unsorted or a sorted T cell fraction (not recorded which). These receptors were collected from a female donor with ankylosing spondylitis or in good health (not recorded which).

In its sample, this clonotype was seen many times. J is TRBJ1-4 and V is TRBV12-3 or TRBV12-4; a possible D gene is TRBD1 (5 bases). The V end lost 6 bases, the J end lost 7 bases, and 12 bases lay between the germline ends. The CDR3 totals 13 residues. The CDR3 sequence: CASRGPPGEKLFF. The CDR3 nucleotides read TGTGCCAGCAGGGGGCCGCCTGGTGAAAAACTGTTTTTT.

This clonotype was counted many times. This sequence joins TRBV19 and TRBJ2-4; D possibly uses TRBD1 or TRBD2 (5 bases each). The CDR3 consists of 12 residues. Trimming stripped 5 bases from V and 7 bases from J, with 9 bases between. Germline values: CDR1 LNHDA, CDR2 SQIVND (reference sequence). The CDR3 coding sequence is TGTGCCAGTAGTCCCGGGACGAACATTCAGTACTTC. Translated, it gives CASSPGTNIQYF.

This clonotype was picked up many times. The V and J genes are TRBV5-1 and TRBJ2-1, with unresolved D. The CDR3 is made up of 15 amino acids. Trimming took 0 bases from V and 2 from J, leaving 9 bases between them. Germline CDR1 is SGHRS and CDR2 is YFSETQ. CDR3 DNA sequence: TGCGCCAGCAGCTTGGTTACTGCCACCTACAATGAGCAGTTCTTC. It is translated as CASSLVTATYNEQFF.

This clonotype was seen repeatedly, ten times or more. The chain carries TRBV30 and TRBJ2-4, with D possibly matching TRBD1 (7 bases). Germline V gene lookup returns CDR1 GTSNPN and CDR2 SVGIG (reference sequence). The CDR3 runs to 17 residues. Trimming shortened V by 1 base and J by 0 bases, and 16 bases separated the two germline ends. CDR3 loop: CAWSEASGGLAKNIQYF. CDR3 nucleotide sequence: TGTGCCTGGAGTGAAGCATCAGGGGGACTAGCCAAAAACATTCAGTACTTC.

The chain couples TRBV19 to TRBJ2-7; 8 nucleotides match TRBD1. Germline-derived CDR1 and CDR2 are LNHDA and SQIVND (reference sequence). V lost 3 bases to trimming and J lost 2 bases; unmatched junction nucleotides: 0. This CDR3 is built from 13 residues. DNA for the CDR3: TGTGCCAGTAGTATGACAGGGGCCTACGAGCAGTACTTC. Translated: CASSMTGAYEQYF.

This clonotype was seen repeatedly, ten times or more. This sequence joins TRBV12-3 or TRBV12-4 and TRBJ2-7; D might be TRBD1 or TRBD2, each matching 5 bases. There are 15 residues in the CDR3. Trimming shortened V by 6 bases and J by 2 bases, and 17 bases separated the two germline ends. The CDR3 is CASSDPRRDPYEQYF. The CDR3 nucleotides are TGTGCCAGCAGCGACCCTAGACGGGACCCCTACGAGCAGTACTTC.

The chain uses TRBV27 and TRBJ2-3; D is possibly TRBD2 (5 bases). Trimming took off 8 bases at V and 4 bases at J, with 13 bases between the two ends. The CDR3 totals 13 residues. CDR1 is MNHEY, CDR2 SMNVEV, per germline (reference sequence). CDR3: CASLMTGSDTQYF. The DNA for the CDR3 is TGTGCCAGCTTAATGACGGGGTCAGATACGCAGTATTTT.

The chain uses TRBV20-1 and TRBJ2-7; D not resolved. The CDR3 totals 14 residues. CDR1 is DFQATT, CDR2 SNEGSKA, per germline (reference sequence). V shed 4 bases and J shed 2 bases, with 15 bases lying between them. CDR3 amino acids: CSATDGQDPYEQYF. CDR3 nucleotide sequence: TGCAGTGCTACAGACGGGCAGGACCCCTACGAGCAGTACTTC.

This clonotype was observed at least ten times. This chain uses TRBV20-1 with TRBJ1-6; tentatively, D is TRBD1 (5 bases). Trimming removed 5 bases from V and 0 bases from J, with 11 bases in between. The germline V gene encodes CDR1 DFQATT and CDR2 SNEGSKA (reference sequence). The CDR3 is 15 residues long. The CDR3 DNA reads as TGCAGTGCTCGCGGGGCGGGCTCCTATAATTCACCCCTCCACTTT. This encodes CSARGAGSYNSPLHF.

This clonotype has ten or more counts. This chain connects TRBV20-1 to TRBJ2-3, with D unresolved. Germline values: CDR1 DFQATT, CDR2 SNEGSKA (reference sequence). CDR3 size: 13 residues. The V end lost 0 bases, the J end lost 2 bases, and 6 bases lay between the germline ends. CDR3 DNA: TGCAGTGCTAGAGATCCTGTCACAGATACGCAGTATTTT. Encoded protein: CSARDPVTDTQYF.

At least ten counts were recorded for this clonotype. The chain couples TRBV28 to TRBJ1-5, with 8 positions matching TRBD1. Trimming removed 4 bases from V and 3 bases from J; junction bases left unmatched: 8. Germline CDR1 reads MDHEN; CDR2 reads SYDVKM. The CDR3 consists of 16 residues. CDR3 in amino acids: CASSWGRTGPNQPQHF. The CDR3 DNA sequence: TGTGCCAGCAGTTGGGGTAGGACAGGGCCCAATCAGCCCCAGCATTTT.

In its sample, this clonotype was seen many times. The V gene is TRBV7-9, the J gene TRBJ2-3, with a possible D match to TRBD1 (6 bases). Trimming pared 5 bases from V and 2 bases from J, leaving 11 bases between. Germline loops: CDR1 SEHNR, CDR2 FQNEAQ (reference sequence). This CDR3 has 14 residues. CDR3 coding DNA: TGTGCCAGCAGCATACAGGGTATCACAGATACGCAGTATTTT. Translating it yields CASSIQGITDTQYF.